This record looks at one T cell receptor beta chain sequence and its context. This sample is part of a study of blood T cell repertoires in COVID-19. At the level of the study: The United States, Italy and Spain were the sources of the acute and convalescent COVID-19 samples.

In the source study's methods: For nucleated cells, counts were estimated from reference gene primer amplification. Measured with immunoSEQ multiplex PCR; TCRdb has only the in-frame clones, and not every one. The V and J calls and clone size were taken over from that table, and D and trimming were inferred from the DNA. The sample contains approximately 160,000 clones, more than 90% of which appear only once. This CDR3 spans 14 amino acids. V dropped 2 bases and J dropped 4; count of bases not matched to a gene: 4. Germline CDR1 is SGHRS and CDR2 is YFSETQ. The chain is built from TRBV5-1 and TRBJ2-3, with 7 bases lining up with TRBD1. Sequencing was done on a sample of peripheral blood. The TCR comes from a man aged 50 to 60 with acute or convalescent COVID-19. The CDR3 bases are TGCGCCAGCAGCTTACGACAGGGAGCAGATACGCAGTATTTT. Translating gives CASSLRQGADTQYF.